This record concerns one TCR beta chain sequence. Its antigen is unidentified. TCRalpha and TCRbeta libraries used 5'RACE with constant-segment primers and UMIs. TCRdb independently ran MiXCR on the 5' RACE reads; one entry per CDR3 protein. The sample contains 350,000 to 500,000 distinct CDR3 sequences, 20% to 30% of which appear only once. This sample is part of a study of T-cell memory formation after mild COVID-19. Study details: Largely donor-specific TCR clusters were found.

Germline V gene sequence: CDR1 SGHRS, CDR2 YFSETQ. CDR3 size: 13 residues. Trimming removed 5 bases from V and 6 bases from J, with 12 bases in between. General study points: CD4+ contracting clones were found mainly in CM and EM, and CD8+ ones in EMRA. Clones shrinking between day 15 and 85 showed a balanced CD4/CD8 split, and those that grew later tilted toward CD4+.

The TCR was taken from an adult woman who had mild COVID-19 (a few samples of this study predate the infection). Cell type and time point are not known. Material for sequencing was PBMCs or a T cell subset sorted from them (not recorded which). V gene TRBV5-1 combines with J gene TRBJ1-5; D unresolved. The CDR3 spells CASSDGERQPQHF. The CDR3, as DNA: TGCGCCAGCAGTGATGGGGAACGTCAGCCCCAGCATTTT.